Listed below are T cell receptor beta chains from one sample, sequenced in a study of early T cells in non-severe SARS-CoV-2 infection. A single record per CDR3 protein comes from TCRdb applying MiXCR to the 5' RACE reads. This sample has under 45,000 distinct CDR3 sequences; 5.4% occur once, and the top ten carry 6% to 7%. The sequenced sample was whole blood, obtained at baseline. The source of these receptors is an adult who was a healthcare worker with PCR-confirmed SARS-CoV-2 infection or an uninfected control (not recorded which). Both conserved end residues are part of each CDR3. D genes are given only for firm matches.

v_call	j_call	d_call	cdr3_aa
TRBV5-1	TRBJ1-5	NA	CASSLVGDQPQHF
TRBV12-3/TRBV12-4	TRBJ2-7	NA	CASRGVLKKPYEQYF
TRBV4-3	TRBJ1-6	TRBD1	CASSQDMRDSYSPLHF
TRBV7-6	TRBJ2-3	TRBD2	CASSLGLAGSSTDTQYF
TRBV7-3	TRBJ1-2	TRBD1	CASSLGRGLGYTF
TRBV7-9	TRBJ1-1	NA	CASSHSGPLHRVAFF
TRBV5-1	TRBJ2-5	TRBD2	CASSPGLATKTQYF
TRBV27	TRBJ2-7	NA	CASSFWSGASYEQYF
TRBV7-6	TRBJ1-6	NA	CASSLGQWPNSPLHF
TRBV6-6	TRBJ1-1	TRBD1	CASSAQGRTEAFF
TRBV15	TRBJ2-1	TRBD2	CATSKTSGAYNEQFF
TRBV20-1	TRBJ2-1	TRBD2	CSARGTSGRGLNEQFF
TRBV6-5	TRBJ1-2	TRBD1	CASSPHRTGGYGYTF
TRBV18	TRBJ1-1	TRBD1	CASSRTDKQGVNTEAFF
TRBV14	TRBJ2-1	TRBD2	CASSHNSGRADNEQFF
TRBV6-6	TRBJ2-3	TRBD2	CASSNLAGTDTQYF
TRBV29-1	TRBJ1-1	NA	CSVGTLLNTEAFF
TRBV12-3/TRBV12-4	TRBJ2-1	NA	CASSFNPIGEQFF
TRBV7-3	TRBJ2-3	NA	CASSLGTDTQYF
TRBV15	TRBJ2-3	NA	CATSKTGEDTQYF
TRBV6-2/TRBV6-3	TRBJ1-2	NA	CATRTDYGYTF
TRBV12-3/TRBV12-4	TRBJ1-6	NA	CASSLVRQNNSPLHF
TRBV20-1	TRBJ1-5	NA	CSALLDGGAQHF
TRBV12-3/TRBV12-4	TRBJ1-1	NA	CASSLKGNTEAFF
TRBV10-3	TRBJ1-5	NA	CAIGTASNQPQHF
TRBV6-4	TRBJ2-1	TRBD1	CASSDQGVTRVNEQFF
TRBV7-8	TRBJ1-4	NA	CASSYAGGGFNEKLFF
TRBV7-6	TRBJ1-2	TRBD1	CASSFRDSYGYTF
TRBV5-6	TRBJ2-7	NA	CASSGEGQGVYEQYF
TRBV29-1	TRBJ2-3	TRBD2	CSLGLGADTQYF
TRBV20-1	TRBJ1-3	NA	CSVATSRITLSSGNTIYF
TRBV11-2	TRBJ2-2	TRBD2	CASSRGRGTGELFF
TRBV5-1	TRBJ1-1	TRBD1	CASSGGNTGATEAFF
TRBV14	TRBJ2-7	NA	CASSQETHYEQYF
TRBV10-3	TRBJ2-4	TRBD2	CAISKGLAANIQYF
TRBV9	TRBJ1-6	NA	CASSVAVGGFNSPLHF
TRBV20-1	TRBJ1-1	TRBD1	CSARRGQANTEAFF
TRBV12-3/TRBV12-4	TRBJ1-1	NA	CASSVNTEAFF
TRBV3-1	TRBJ1-6	NA	CASSQQGSYNSPLHF
TRBV20-1	TRBJ2-1	TRBD2	CSAKTSGRTYNEQFF